The 8 T cell receptor beta chains given below trace back to one sample, sequenced in a study of T cell responses to AZD1222 COVID-19 vaccine. Using immunoSEQ multiplex PCR, the repertoire was profiled, and TCRdb retains in-frame clones only, with some absent. This table holds fewer than 300,000 clones, 85% to 95% found once. The material was peripheral blood, obtained on day 0 of AZD1222 vaccination. The receptors were gathered from an adult in good health.

CDR3 region: CATSGSPYEQYF. The CDR3 DNA reads as TGTGCCACCTCCGGCTCACCCTACGAGCAGTACTTC. The genes are TRBV2 and TRBJ2-7; no firm D call. The CDR3 covers 12 residues. Germline V CDR1 and CDR2: SNHLY, FYNNEI. Trimming removed 10 bases at V and 2 bases at J, with 12 bases between.

V gene TRBV30 combines with J gene TRBJ2-2; D is unresolved. The V end was cut by 3 bases, the J end by 5 bases, with 10 bases between. Per germline, CDR1 GTSNPN and CDR2 SVGIG (reference sequence). The CDR3 has 13 residues. CDR3 DNA sequence: TGTGCCTGGAGGTTGCAAGCTACCGGGGAGCTGTTTTTT. Translation: CAWRLQATGELFF.

The chain employs TRBV28 and TRBJ2-7, with D perhaps TRBD1 or TRBD2 (5 bases each). CDR1 is MDHEN and CDR2 is SYDVKM in the germline V gene. Trimming removed 9 bases at V and 7 bases at J, with 19 bases between. The CDR3 loop spans 13 amino acids. Here the CDR3 reads CASFSGTYREQYF. The CDR3 nucleotides are TGTGCCAGTTTTTCCGGGACCTACCGGGAGCAGTACTTC.

The chain is built from TRBV19 and TRBJ2-3, with 15 bases identical to TRBD2. Germline CDR1 LNHDA, CDR2 SQIVND (reference sequence). CDR3 size: 17 residues. The V and J ends lost 6 bases and 4 bases, in that order; junction bases with no gene match: 8. This CDR3 is CASRPGLAGGRADTQYF. The CDR3 region has the DNA TGTGCCAGTAGACCGGGACTAGCGGGAGGCCGTGCAGATACGCAGTATTTT.

The gene calls are TRBV5-1 and TRBJ2-1; D is tentatively TRBD1 or TRBD2 (5 bases each). CDR3 length: 16 amino acids. V shed 4 bases and J shed 0 bases, with 14 bases lying between them. Germline-derived CDR1 and CDR2 are SGHRS and YFSETQ. In nucleotides, the CDR3 is TGCGCCAGCAGCACTGAGGCAGGGAGCTCCTACAATGAGCAGTTCTTC. Translating gives CASSTEAGSSYNEQFF.

CDR3 loop: CASSRDRGNTEAFF. CDR3 bases: TGTGCCAGCAGCCGCGACAGGGGGAACACTGAAGCTTTCTTT. V and J are TRBV7-8 and TRBJ1-1; 8 nucleotides align to TRBD1. In germline, CDR1 is SGHVS, CDR2 FQNEAQ. The CDR3 extends over 14 amino acids. Trimming cost V 5 bases and J 1 base; bases outside gene matches: 3.

This clone appeared once. This rearrangement joins TRBV25-1 to TRBJ2-5; D is uncertain. The CDR3 covers 14 residues. V dropped 3 bases and J dropped 3 bases, with 11 bases sitting between them. Germline-derived CDR1 and CDR2 are MGHDK and SYGVNS. DNA for the CDR3: TGTGCCAGCAGTGACCTGGGTGGGGAAGAGACCCAGTACTTC. Translating gives CASSDLGGEETQYF.

The chain is built from TRBV7-9 and TRBJ2-2; D gene ambiguous. The CDR3 runs 14 residues. Trimming cost V 1 base and J 8 bases, with 11 bases left between them. Germline CDR1 and CDR2: SEHNR and FQNEAQ (reference sequence). The chain's CDR3 is CASSLGASQGELFF. In DNA form, the CDR3 reads TGTGCCAGCAGCTTAGGCGCGTCTCAAGGGGAGCTGTTTTTT.